Below are 3 T cell receptor beta chains sequenced from a single sample in a study of cytomegalovirus exposure and HLA in healthy donors (dated 2017 in TCRdb). The library was generated by the immunoSEQ multiplex PCR assay. For the multiplex PCR, a mixture combining 60 forward primers for TCR Vbeta segments and 13 reverse primers for TCR Jbeta segments was used. The table comes from immuneACCESS by way of TCRdb, which keeps in-frame sequences with V and J called. Part of the clones is missing from these tables; in studies checked, under half for an unresolved V gene and the rest for unknown reasons. This sample holds around 110,000 clones; around three quarters were observed only once. The ten most abundant clones make up 3.5% to 4.5% of the sample. Sequenced sample: PBMCs. The receptors here all came from a man aged 30 to 45 in good health and CMV-seropositive.

This chain uses TRBV4-2 with TRBJ2-7; the D gene is possibly TRBD2 (7 bases). Germline assignment: CDR1 LGHNA and CDR2 YNFKEQ. V lost 1 base and J 2 bases, leaving 12 bases between the germline ends. The CDR3 runs to 15 residues. The CDR3 loop is CASSQVVGGPYEQYF. DNA of the CDR3: TGTGCCAGCAGCCAAGTGGTGGGGGGGCCCTACGAGCAGTACTTC.

The J gene is TRBJ2-7, the V gene TRBV18, with D tentatively TRBD1 (6 bases). This CDR3 comprises 15 residues. Trimming cost V 2 bases and J 1 base, with 12 bases left between them. Germline lookup yields CDR1 KGHSH and CDR2 LQKENI. In DNA, the CDR3 is TGTGCCAGCTCACCAAGGGGGTGGCCGTCCTACGAGCAGTACTTC. It translates to CASSPRGWPSYEQYF.

The V gene is TRBV7-3, the J gene TRBJ2-7; a possible D gene is TRBD2 (6 bases). The CDR3 totals 13 residues. Germline-derived CDR1 and CDR2 are SGHTA and FQGTGA. V shed 4 bases and J shed 6 bases, with 13 bases lying between them. The CDR3 here is CASSSTGGGEQYF. Here the CDR3 DNA reads TGTGCCAGCAGCTCAACCGGGGGAGGCGAGCAGTACTTC.